This T cell receptor beta chain was sequenced in a study of T cell changes during pregnancy in multiple sclerosis. TCRdb keeps only in-frame clones here, not all; method: immunoSEQ multiplex PCR. The table has 40,000 to 50,000 clones, around 80% seen once. Trimming took off 2 bases at V and 3 bases at J, with 5 bases between the two ends. Germline V gives CDR1 KGHSH, CDR2 LQKENI. The CDR3 loop spans 12 amino acids. The sequencing here drew on CD4+ T cells from peripheral blood mononuclear cells, taken before pregnancy. The TCR was taken from a female donor with multiple sclerosis, enrolled in a pregnancy study. This chain links TRBV18 with TRBJ2-7; D is unresolved. In DNA form, the CDR3 reads TGTGCCAGCTCACCAGACATCTACGAGCAGTACTTC. The encoded protein is CASSPDIYEQYF.